This TCR beta chain was identified during a study of shared clonotypes between healthy human individuals (TCRdb year 2020). Background on the whole study: A few men and two women, aged 18 to 49 years, made up the cohort. For each donor, CD4 naive and CD4 memory were each run on three plates, CD8 naive on two plates, and CD8 memory on one plate. To estimate repertoire size and how much clonotype sharing occurs between individuals, the study deeply sequenced the blood TCR repertoires of 5 or 6 healthy adults. To increase sequencing depth and limit assay-specific biases, TCR repertoire library preparation and sequencing were carried out by different laboratories using diverse techniques. Each donor's leukapheresis produced roughly between roughly 0.85 and 10 billion PBMCs. On the study overall, not on this receptor specifically: Only blood was sampled, and tissue TCR repertoires likely differ from those in blood. Because the study included only a small number of donors, the genetic and exposure-history diversity represented was limited. Sharing across several donors was observed for approximately 5% of naive CD4, about 3.2% of naive CD8, over 2% of memory CD4, and around 0.4% of memory CD8 clonotypes. Compared with non-shared clonotypes, the clonotypes found in all four sorted-subset donors had higher generation probabilities. Incomplete sequencing was indicated by rarefaction of sorted-subset datasets, despite the large sequencing depth. Based on pairwise subsampling, the degree of clonotype sharing among donors was expected to be affected by sequencing depth. Estimated clonotype richness was generally larger for naive than for memory subsets.

Measured from the cysteine to the phenylalanine, the CDR3 is 16 residues long. Of the read, only the CDR3 DNA is kept; its 48 bases are in frame from base 1. Trimming removed 2 bases from V and 2 bases from J; the gene matches leave 8 bases unexplained. CDR1 and CDR2 were assigned from the germline V gene (reference sequence) as SGHNT and YYREEE. Turning to this clone: No antigen is known for it. The record has no base qualities; no much larger clone is one base away.

Healthy HIV-negative adults with no recently reported acute infections or vaccinations were included as donors. All donors were Caucasian adults living in Nashville, Tennessee, USA. CD4+ T cells were enriched by magnetic negative selection, after which naive cells were positively selected on CD45RA and the negative fraction was taken as the memory subset. After blood collection by leukapheresis, PBMCs were isolated using Ficoll-Histopaque density gradient centrifugation and then cryopreserved in the vapor phase of liquid nitrogen. Analytical flow cytometry was used to check the purity and quantity of each magnetically sorted T cell population. Genomic DNA was isolated from every sorted fraction and measured by UV absorbance on a Nanodrop 2000c. Using the deep immunoSEQ assay, multiplex PCR amplified TCR CDR3 regions from genomic DNA. Genomic DNA extracted from each cell subset was distributed evenly over all wells of several immunoSEQ 96-well plates, and each plate served as one replicate. For sorted subsets, 150 to 200 ng genomic DNA, equal to 30,000 to 35,000 T cell genomes, was loaded into each replicate PCR. Purified libraries were quantified with a Qubit 3.0 fluorometer, sized on a Bioanalyzer 2100, and re-quantified with the KAPA Library Quantification kit. Every immunoSEQ 96-well plate was sequenced on a dedicated single-read 150-cycle Illumina NextSeq 550 flow cell. The paper's processing steps were these. The immunoSEQ output contained only junctional sequences without quality scores, so filtering could not match that applied to full-length reads. Sequences were annotated with PyIR, a Python wrapper for IgBLAST v1.9, using IMGT germline references to assign V/J genes and CDR3. Reads were filtered out if the reads had weak V/J assignments (E-value above 1e-6), no CDR3, stop codons, out-of-frame junctions, or ambiguous translated residues. V3J clonotypes were defined as sequences sharing the same inferred V gene, J gene, and CDR3 amino acid sequence. The percentage overlap between two repertoires was calculated by dividing the number of shared unique clonotypes by the size of the smaller repertoire. Richness of each repertoire was evaluated using RTK rarefaction, the Chao1 estimator, and Recon v2.1 estimates of unobserved clonotypes. OLGA was used to compute generation probabilities for all TCRbeta clonotypes that the gDNA method yielded from a handful of donors. In its TCRdb copy, this immuneACCESS table keeps in-frame sequences only and misses some clones. Where compared with another copy, unresolved V genes explain less than half of these, and the others have no known cause. The V and J calls and clone size come from that table; D and trimming were worked out from the DNA. The sample yields about 2.3 million clones; 80% to 95% were counted once. The ten largest clones take up approximately 0.4% of the sample.

Sequenced sample: naive CD4+ T cells from PBMCs. Explained via the paper, the cell subset or site label denotes: CD45RA+ positively selected. The rearrangement joined TRBV5-4 to TRBJ2-3, with 7 middle bases fitting TRBD1. The sequence came from a man between 18 and 35 years old in good health. Some clones in this sample may be carry-over from other donors' samples. The encoded CDR3 is CASSFGRTGPTDTQYF. The DNA is as follows: TGTGCCAGCAGCTTTGGCAGGACAGGACCCACAGATACGCAGTATTTT.